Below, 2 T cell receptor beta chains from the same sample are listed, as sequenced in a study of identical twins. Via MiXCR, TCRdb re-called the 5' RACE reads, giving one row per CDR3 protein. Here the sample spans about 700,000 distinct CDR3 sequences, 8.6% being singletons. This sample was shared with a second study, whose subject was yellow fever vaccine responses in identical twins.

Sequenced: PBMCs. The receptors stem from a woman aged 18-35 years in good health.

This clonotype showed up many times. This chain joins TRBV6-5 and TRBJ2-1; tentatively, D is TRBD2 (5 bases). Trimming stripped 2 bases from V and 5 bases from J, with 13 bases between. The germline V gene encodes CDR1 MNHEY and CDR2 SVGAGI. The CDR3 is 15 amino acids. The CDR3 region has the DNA TGTGCCAGCAGTTACGCAGGACTGCAAAACAATGAGCAGTTCTTC. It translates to CASSYAGLQNNEQFF.

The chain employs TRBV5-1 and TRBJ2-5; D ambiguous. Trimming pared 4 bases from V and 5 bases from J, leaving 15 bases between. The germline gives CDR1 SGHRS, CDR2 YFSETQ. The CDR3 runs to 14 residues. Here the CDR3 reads CASSRGPSPETQYF. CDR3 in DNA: TGCGCCAGCAGCAGAGGACCCTCGCCCGAGACCCAGTACTTC.